These 30 T cell receptor beta chains share one sample of origin, sequenced in a study of T cells in Graves' hyperthyroidism and ophthalmopathy. TCR beta CDR3 region amplification was performed from RNA transcripts. Researchers ran a first-round RT-PCR on the TCR CDR3 using the HTBI primer set. MiXCR, run by TCRdb on the multiplex PCR reads, gives a single entry per CDR3 protein. The sample contains 540,000 or so distinct CDR3 sequences, roughly 50% of which appear only once. Input material: peripheral blood or thyroid tissue (not recorded which). Receptors were obtained from an adult woman with Graves' disease, either hyperthyroidism or ophthalmopathy (not recorded which).

The table lists this clonotype with many counts. The rearrangement links TRBV7-8 to TRBJ2-2; maybe TRBD2 (6 bases). V was pared by 5 bases and J by 8 bases, with 15 bases between. In germline, CDR1 is SGHVS, CDR2 FQNEAQ. The CDR3 has 14 residues. The CDR3 loop reads CASSGDWEKGELFF. CDR3 in DNA: TGTGCCAGCAGCGGGGACTGGGAGAAAGGGGAGCTGTTTTTT. The full variable domain, with the rest looked up from reference TRBV7-8 and TRBJ2-2, is GAGVSQSPRYKVAKRGQDVALRCDPISGHVSLFWYQQALGQGPEFLTYFQNEAQLDKSGLPSDRFFAERPEGSVSTLKIQRTQQEDSAVYLCASSGDWEKGELFFGEGSRLTVL.

This clonotype was counted at least ten times. The chain employs TRBV25-1 and TRBJ2-3; D gene uncertain. The CDR3 sequence is 13 residues long. V was cut by 5 bases and J by 5 bases, with 11 bases left in between. CDR1 is MGHDK, CDR2 SYGVNS, per germline. The CDR3 spells CASSKSAGDTQYF. The CDR3 DNA is TGTGCCAGCAGTAAGAGTGCAGGAGATACGCAGTATTTT.

The chain recombines TRBV25-1 with TRBJ2-7; no reliable D call. Trimming stripped 10 bases from V and 3 bases from J, with 19 bases between. The CDR3 contains 14 residues. CDR1 and CDR2 (germline): MGHDK, SYGVNS. In DNA, the CDR3 is TGTGCCACCAGCCCAGGCGCCCCCCTCTACGAGCAGTACTTC. Translated: CATSPGAPLYEQYF.

This clonotype showed up many times. The CDR3 DNA is TGTGCCTGGGGACAGGCGGGCGAGGGCTACACCTTC. Its translation: CAWGQAGEGYTF. The rearrangement uses TRBV30 and TRBJ1-2; 7 bases align to TRBD1. Trimming at V came to 5 bases and at J to 8 bases, leaving 8 bases not matched to a gene. Germline V gives CDR1 GTSNPN, CDR2 SVGIG (reference sequence). The CDR3 consists of 12 residues.

Concerning this clonotype itself: Since a much larger clone is just one base distant, this may be a read error. CDR3 bases: TGCAGTGCTAGGACTAGCGGGAAGGAGACCCAGTACTTC. Protein sequence: CSARTSGKETQYF. The rearrangement uses TRBV20-1 and TRBJ2-5; 11 positions agree with TRBD2. CDR3 length: 13 amino acids. Trimming cost V 3 bases and J 5 bases; bases outside gene matches: 2. Germline CDR1 DFQATT, CDR2 SNEGSKA (reference sequence).

There are many counts of this clonotype. The rearrangement links TRBV7-9 to TRBJ2-7; 11 bases agree with TRBD1. V dropped 5 bases and J dropped 3; count of bases not matched to a gene: 15. The CDR3 spans 18 residues. CDR1 and CDR2 (germline): SEHNR, FQNEAQ (reference sequence). CDR3 in amino acids: CASSPRDRGSLGIYEQYF. CDR3 sequence (DNA): TGTGCCAGCAGCCCTCGGGACAGGGGGTCCCTCGGAATCTACGAGCAGTACTTC.

This clonotype was seen at least ten times. The V gene is TRBV4-1, the J gene TRBJ1-1; D gene ambiguous. The CDR3 covers 14 residues. The germline gives CDR1 MGHRA, CDR2 YSYEKL. Trimming pared 5 bases from V and 4 bases from J, leaving 14 bases between. CDR3 sequence reads: CASSKPLEATEAFF. The CDR3 region has the DNA TGCGCCAGCAGCAAACCCTTGGAGGCCACTGAAGCTTTCTTT.

This clonotype was counted many times. The chain joins TRBV20-1 to TRBJ2-7; D is undetermined. The ends were cut back, 6 bases at V and 6 bases at J, with 9 bases in the middle. Germline V CDR1 and CDR2: DFQATT, SNEGSKA (reference sequence). The CDR3 has 10 residues. CDR3 DNA sequence: TGCAGTGCGGTTACGGGCGAGCAGTACTTC. Its protein product is CSAVTGEQYF.

This clonotype was seen a handful of times. This chain connects TRBV6-2 or TRBV6-3 to TRBJ2-7; perhaps TRBD1 as D (6 bases). Trimming stripped 5 bases from V and 0 bases from J, with 23 bases between. Germline loops: CDR1 MNHEY, CDR2 SVGEGT. The CDR3 covers 18 residues. Written as DNA, the CDR3 is TGTGCCAGCAGTCCGCTTCCTGACAGGCTAAAAAACTCCTACGAGCAGTACTTC. Amino acids: CASSPLPDRLKNSYEQYF.

The rearrangement uses TRBV29-1 and TRBJ2-7, with D perhaps matching TRBD2 (5 bases). From germline, CDR1 is SQVTM and CDR2 ANQGSEA. This CDR3 has 13 residues. The germline V and J ends were trimmed by 2 bases and 2 bases, with 10 bases remaining between them. As DNA, the CDR3 is TGCAGCGTTGAATCGGCTAGCACCTACGAGCAGTACTTC. Translating it yields CSVESASTYEQYF.

The chain joins TRBV7-9 to TRBJ2-3; 10 bases fit TRBD2. The CDR3 consists of 15 residues. With V trimmed by 7 bases and J by 2 bases, 6 bases remained unmatched. From germline, CDR1 is SEHNR and CDR2 FQNEAQ (reference sequence). The CDR3 DNA sequence: TGTGCCAGCACCCTTAGCGGGGGGTACACAGATACGCAGTATTTT. Its translation is CASTLSGGYTDTQYF.

This clonotype was recorded at least ten times. The chain has TRBV6-1 and TRBJ2-6; either TRBD1 or TRBD2 may fit D (5 bases each). Between the trimmed V and J ends, which lost 3 bases and 4 bases, there was a span of 13 bases. Germline-derived CDR1 and CDR2 are MNHNS and SASEGT. The CDR3 is 16 residues long. DNA of the CDR3: TGTGCCAGCAGTGAGGAGGAAGGGGCCGGGGCCAACGTCCTGACTTTC. Translating it yields CASSEEEGAGANVLTF.

The sample holds many counts of this clonotype. The V gene is TRBV7-8, the J gene TRBJ2-7; D remains ambiguous. CDR1 is SGHVS and CDR2 is FQNEAQ in the germline V gene. The V gene lost 5 bases and the J gene lost 2 bases, with 13 bases spanning the gap. CDR3 length: 14 amino acids. The CDR3, as DNA: TGTGCCAGCAGCAAAGGACGGACCCCCTACGAGCAGTACTTC. Its translation is CASSKGRTPYEQYF.

Of note for this clonotype: An end of the junction differs from the germline gene, which may be a read error. The chain links TRBV4-1 to TRBJ2-7; TRBD1 agrees at 10 bases. The CDR3 covers 16 residues. Looked up from germline, CDR1 is MGHRA and CDR2 is YSYEKL. The CDR3: CASSHAGQGYTGELYF. The DNA of the CDR3 is TGCGCCAGCAGCCACGCGGGACAGGGGTACACCGGGGAGCTGTACTTC.

The chain uses TRBV7-8 and TRBJ1-2; 10 positions match TRBD1. Germline values: CDR1 SGHVS, CDR2 FQNEAQ. The V gene end was trimmed by 5 bases and the J gene end by 6 bases; junction bases not matched to a gene: 6. CDR3 size: 14 residues. The CDR3 nucleotides read TGTGCCAGCAGCCCATCGGGACAGGGGCATGGCTACACCTTC. Encoded protein: CASSPSGQGHGYTF.

CDR3 loop: CASSLVSVRNTEAFF. For the CDR3, the DNA is TGTGCCAGCAGCTTAGTGTCCGTCAGGAACACTGAAGCTTTCTTT. V gene TRBV13 combines with J gene TRBJ1-1; D gene unclear. With 1 base removed from V and 1 base from J, the gap between germline ends came to 10 bases. This CDR3 is 15 amino acids long. CDR1 and CDR2 (germline): PRHDT, FYEKMQ (reference sequence).

This clonotype was detected only once. J is TRBJ1-3 and V is TRBV30; tentatively, D is TRBD1 (6 bases). The germline CDR1 and CDR2 sequences are GTSNPN and SVGIG (reference sequence). The CDR3 is 17 residues long. V lost 0 bases and J 8 bases, leaving 23 bases between the germline ends. As DNA, the CDR3 is TGTGCCTGGAGTGTACTTCTTGGGACACACTATGGCTACACCATATATTTT. Amino acids: CAWSVLLGTHYGYTIYF.

This clonotype has ten or more counts. The J gene is TRBJ2-7, the V gene TRBV4-1, with D possibly being TRBD1 (6 bases). Trimming cost V 1 base and J 0 bases, with 7 bases left between them. Germline V gene sequence: CDR1 MGHRA, CDR2 YSYEKL. CDR3 length: 14 amino acids. Here the CDR3 DNA reads TGCGCCAGCAGCCAAGGGGACACCTCCTACGAGCAGTACTTC. Amino acid sequence: CASSQGDTSYEQYF.

As to this clonotype: The DNA is omitted, as the CDR3 cannot be located on it reliably, and the CDR3 follows TCRdb's listing. CDR3 sequence: CASSRTAEWGPGSCFF. The chain recombines TRBV7-9 with TRBJ2-2; the D call TRBD2 from the table was never checked on the DNA. The CDR3 is 16 residues long, ends included. From germline, CDR1 is SEHNR and CDR2 FQNEAQ (reference sequence).

This chain joins TRBV5-1 and TRBJ1-2, with D unclear. The germline V gene has CDR1 SGHRS and CDR2 YFSETQ. This CDR3 is 14 amino acids long. Trimming left V 10 bases short and J 3 bases short, with 19 bases between. This chain's CDR3 is CAGQHAAEDYGYTF. In DNA form, the CDR3 reads TGCGCCGGGCAACACGCTGCGGAGGACTATGGCTACACCTTC.

Many counts were recorded for this clonotype. The rearrangement uses TRBV2 and TRBJ1-3; D unresolved. Trimming removed 4 bases from V and 0 bases from J, with 7 bases in between. CDR3 size: 14 residues. Per germline, CDR1 SNHLY and CDR2 FYNNEI. In DNA form, the CDR3 reads TGTGCCAGCAGTGGTTCAATCTCTGGAAACACCATATATTTT. This gives the protein CASSGSISGNTIYF.

This clonotype was counted many times. This rearrangement joins TRBV7-3 to TRBJ2-2, with no clear D. The CDR3 totals 13 residues. CDR1 and CDR2 (germline): SGHTA, FQGTGA. Between the trimmed V and J ends, which lost 1 base and 7 bases, there was a span of 7 bases. The CDR3 here is CASSLMRLGELFF. CDR3 DNA sequence: TGTGCCAGCAGCTTAATGAGGCTCGGGGAGCTGTTTTTT. The whole variable domain, remainder taken from reference TRBV7-3 and TRBJ2-2, is GAGVSQTPSNKVTEKGKYVELRCDPISGHTALYWYRQSLGQGPEFLIYFQGTGAADDSGLPNDRFFAVRPEGSVSTLKIQRTERGDSAVYLCASSLMRLGELFFGEGSRLTVL.

This rearrangement joins TRBV2 to TRBJ1-2, with TRBD1 matching over 11 bases. Germline values: CDR1 SNHLY, CDR2 FYNNEI. This CDR3 is built from 15 residues. V lost 4 bases to trimming and J lost 7 bases; unmatched junction nucleotides: 8. In nucleotides, the CDR3 is TGTGCCAGCAGTGGGAGCGGACAGGGGGCGGTTGGCTACACCTTC. It specifies CASSGSGQGAVGYTF.

On this clonotype itself: An end of the junction differs from the germline gene, which may be a read error. The chain employs TRBV12-3 or TRBV12-4 and TRBJ1-5, with TRBD1 matching over 7 bases. The CDR3 covers 13 residues. In DNA, the CDR3 is TGTGCCAGCAGCCCCAGGGGGAACACCGGAGAGCTGTTT. Amino acids: CASSPRGNTGELF.

This clonotype was seen many times. The rearrangement links TRBV5-6 to TRBJ2-2; D is unresolved. CDR1 is SGHDT and CDR2 is YYEEEE in the germline V gene. The V gene lost 2 bases and the J gene lost 5 bases, with 16 bases spanning the gap. This CDR3 has 16 residues. The CDR3: CASSFFGRPETGELFF. For the CDR3, the DNA is TGTGCCAGCAGCTTTTTTGGCAGGCCTGAAACCGGGGAGCTGTTTTTT.

This clonotype has at least ten counts. This chain connects TRBV30 to TRBJ1-1; D is unresolved. Germline V gene lookup returns CDR1 GTSNPN and CDR2 SVGIG (reference sequence). V shed 1 base and J shed 2 bases, with 8 bases lying between them. There are 13 residues in the CDR3. Written as DNA, the CDR3 is TGTGCCTGGAGTGCAGGAGTAAACACTGAAGCTTTCTTT. This gives the protein CAWSAGVNTEAFF.

The chain is built from TRBV9 and TRBJ2-5; D is perhaps TRBD2 (5 bases). The V end lost 9 bases, the J end lost 5 bases, and 29 bases lay between the germline ends. The CDR3 consists of 17 residues. The germline V gene has CDR1 SGDLS and CDR2 YYNGEE. CDR3 coding DNA: TGTGCCACCGCAGCCGCGAACACCGGGGAGCTGGGGGAGACCCAGTACTTC. This translates into CATAAANTGELGETQYF.

Details on this clonotype: A much larger clone lies a single base off, so this may be a read error. The DNA for the CDR3 is TGTGCCAGCAGCCACCTAGCGTTAGGAGGCTACGAGCAGTACTTC. Translating it yields CASSHLALGGYEQYF. This chain joins TRBV7-9 and TRBJ2-7; TRBD2 is a possible D gene (6 bases). CDR1 and CDR2 (germline): SEHNR, FQNEAQ (reference sequence). The CDR3 length is 15 residues. V lost 5 bases to trimming and J lost 3 bases, with 17 bases between them.

The CDR3, as DNA: TGTGCCAGCAGTTTTCGTGGGGGCGCTTCTGGAAACACCATATATTTT. Its translation: CASSFRGGASGNTIYF. The rearrangement uses TRBV27 and TRBJ1-3; D might be TRBD1 (6 bases). Germline loops: CDR1 MNHEY, CDR2 SMNVEV (reference sequence). V was trimmed by 3 bases and J by 1 base, leaving 13 bases between them. The CDR3 is 16 residues long.

This chain links TRBV5-1 with TRBJ2-1; 8 nucleotides line up with TRBD2. The CDR3 spans 16 residues. Germline values: CDR1 SGHRS, CDR2 YFSETQ. Trimming at V came to 3 bases and at J to 0 bases, leaving 5 bases not matched to a gene. The CDR3 is CASSSDSGTSYNEQFF. In DNA, the CDR3 is TGCGCCAGCAGCTCGGATAGCGGGACCTCCTACAATGAGCAGTTCTTC. The full variable domain, its missing parts supplied by reference TRBV5-1 and TRBJ2-1, is KAGVTQTPRYLIKTRGQQVTLSCSPISGHRSVSWYQQTPGQGLQFLFEYFSETQRNKGNFPGRFSGRQFSNSRSEMNVSTLELGDSALYLCASSSDSGTSYNEQFFGPGTRLTVL.